This T cell receptor beta chain stems from a study of CD8+CD57+ T cells in acquired aplastic anemia (dated by TCRdb to between 2018 and 2020). With regard to the full study: A mean of approximately 3 ug of DNA, ranging from roughly 0.17 to 30 ug, was extracted from sorted CD4+ and CD8+ cells. CD8+CD57+ expansion was defined as frequency above the mean frequency observed in healthy subjects.

In regard to this clonotype: Its binding antigen is unknown. The record has no base qualities; no much larger clone is one base away.

The full study reports these points: Although roughly 29 CD8+ CDR3 sequences were shared by patients and controls, these sequences appeared highly expressed in patients and within the immunodominant clones of patients. No significant difference in CD8+ Simpson's diversity was found between patients and healthy controls (P=0.060).

Patients chosen for sequencing had shown expansion of CD8+CD57+ cells by flow cytometry. Every patient had a diagnosis of severe acquired aplastic anemia based on International Study of Aplastic Anemia and Agranulocytosis and Camitta criteria. No therapy had been received by the patients at the time of blood sampling. In this study, sorted CD4+ and CD8+ T cells from the blood of healthy subjects and of severe aplastic anemia patients had their TCR repertoires deep-sequenced. Patients were enrolled in the USA under clinicaltrials.gov protocols 00001620, 01623167, 00001397, 00071045, 00081523 and 00961064. Ficoll-Paque density gradient centrifugation was used to isolate peripheral blood mononuclear cells. Before DNA extraction, CD4+ and CD8+ T cells were sorted with FACS or magnetic beads. CDR1 LNHDA and CDR2 SQIVND are derived from the germline V gene (reference sequence). V is clipped by 5 bases and J by 3 bases, and the sequence between their germline boundaries is 4 bases long. The CDR3 sequence holds 12 residues, the cysteine and phenylalanine included. The DNA shown is the 36-base CDR3, in frame from base 1.

Genomic DNA was used as template for profiling of TCR beta VDJ combinations and CDR3 sequences. An Illumina HiSeq 2000 was the platform used for TCR repertoire sequencing. The authors' analysis ran thus. TRBV/TRBJ rearrangement plots, CDR3 size and DJ length profiles, and Simpson's diversity index were used to evaluate the repertoires. The most abundant DNA sequence in the deep sequencing data was defined as the immunodominant clone. CDR3 amino acid sequences were checked for sharing between subjects and were compared against published repertoires and the VDJdb database. TCRdb redid the processing of the public reads, applying fastp at Q25 and MiXCR, and retained in-frame beta chains. One record per CDR3 amino acid sequence lists the most common genes and DNA. The V and J calls were not made by the authors but by TCRdb's processing. The sample table holds about 200,000 distinct CDR3 sequences, of which around three fifths were seen once. Clones ranked in the top ten supply around 60% of the sample.

The rearranged chain carries TRBV19 and TRBJ2-2, with no reliable assignment of the D segment. The receptor comes from a human donor with aplastic anemia. Sequenced material: sorted CD4+, CD8+, or CD8+CD57+ T cells (not recorded which) from PBMCs. The DNA sequence reads TGTGCCAGTAGTCAATACACCGGGGAGCTGTTTTTT. Translation gives CASSQYTGELFF.